A selection of T cell receptor beta chains follows, all from one sample in a study of T-cell reconstitution after alpha-beta-depleted transplantation in children. MiXCR, run by TCRdb on the PCR reads, gives a single entry per CDR3 protein. The table lists some 200,000 distinct CDR3 sequences, around 8.4% of them singletons. The sample in question was PBMCs, mostly from graft donor cells, obtained 360 days after TCRalphabeta/CD19-depleted stem cell transplant. The receptor source for this set is a male patient under 10 years old who had a stem cell transplant for acute myeloid leukemia, so the T cells may come from the graft donor. CDR3s include the opening cysteine and the closing phenylalanine or tryptophan. Each record gives: D gene, V gene, clone size, J gene, CDR3 protein, CDR3 DNA. D genes are given only for firm matches. Some rows have no size entry. The others give once, few or many, or a class for an expanded clone.

D gene: .
V gene: TRBV12-3/TRBV12-4
clone size: many
J gene: TRBJ2-1
CDR3 protein: CASSTLGTGKFF
CDR3 DNA: TGTGCCAGCAGCACCCTCGGGACGGGGAAGTTCTTC

D gene: .
V gene: TRBV29-1
clone size: few
J gene: TRBJ2-1
CDR3 protein: CSVEDEQFF
CDR3 DNA: TGCAGCGTTGAGGATGAGCAGTTCTTC

D gene: .
V gene: TRBV18
clone size: .
J gene: TRBJ1-1
CDR3 protein: CASSPRSVDTEAFF
CDR3 DNA: TGTGCCAGCTCACCGAGGTCAGTGGACACTGAAGCTTTCTTT

D gene: TRBD1
V gene: TRBV5-1
clone size: many
J gene: TRBJ2-7
CDR3 protein: CAKVPGQGSYEQYF
CDR3 DNA: TGCGCCAAAGTACCGGGACAGGGGAGCTACGAGCAGTACTTC

D gene: TRBD2
V gene: TRBV9
clone size: many
J gene: TRBJ2-1
CDR3 protein: CASSVGTSDHEQFF
CDR3 DNA: TGTGCCAGCAGCGTAGGGACTAGCGATCATGAGCAGTTCTTC

D gene: TRBD2
V gene: TRBV9
clone size: few
J gene: TRBJ2-1
CDR3 protein: CASSVAGAPEQFF
CDR3 DNA: TGTGCCAGCAGCGTTGCGGGAGCCCCTGAGCAGTTCTTC

D gene: TRBD1
V gene: TRBV7-7
clone size: .
J gene: TRBJ2-1
CDR3 protein: CASSQPGQGKNEQFF
CDR3 DNA: TGTGCTAGCAGCCAGCCGGGACAGGGAAAGAATGAGCAGTTCTTC

D gene: .
V gene: TRBV29-1
clone size: .
J gene: TRBJ1-5
CDR3 protein: CSVGPGSNQPQHF
CDR3 DNA: TGCAGCGTTGGGCCCGGGAGCAATCAGCCCCAGCATTTT

D gene: TRBD1
V gene: TRBV4-3
clone size: few
J gene: TRBJ2-5
CDR3 protein: CASSQGDRDQETQYF
CDR3 DNA: TGCGCCAGCAGCCAAGGTGACAGGGACCAAGAGACCCAGTACTTC

D gene: .
V gene: TRBV5-1
clone size: few
J gene: TRBJ2-1
CDR3 protein: CASSEGEASYNEQFF
CDR3 DNA: TGCGCCAGTAGTGAAGGTGAAGCCTCCTACAATGAGCAGTTCTTC

D gene: TRBD2
V gene: TRBV7-9
clone size: .
J gene: TRBJ2-5
CDR3 protein: CASSLVSGGQETQYF
CDR3 DNA: TGTGCCAGCAGCTTAGTTTCCGGGGGGCAAGAGACCCAGTACTTC

D gene: .
V gene: TRBV5-1
clone size: few
J gene: TRBJ1-2
CDR3 protein: CASSKIGQPGYGYTF
CDR3 DNA: TGCGCCAGCAGCAAAATTGGACAACCTGGCTATGGCTACACCTTC

D gene: .
V gene: TRBV12-3/TRBV12-4
clone size: .
J gene: TRBJ2-5
CDR3 protein: CASSPLLGAGVGQETQYF
CDR3 DNA: TGTGCCAGCAGTCCCCTCCTTGGAGCGGGTGTGGGGCAAGAGACCCAGTACTTC

D gene: TRBD2
V gene: TRBV29-1
clone size: few
J gene: TRBJ2-1
CDR3 protein: CSVEWQGLVDSPYNEQFF
CDR3 DNA: TGCAGCGTTGAATGGCAGGGACTAGTTGACTCTCCATACAATGAGCAGTTCTTC

D gene: TRBD2
V gene: TRBV7-9
clone size: many
J gene: TRBJ2-1
CDR3 protein: CASSVELRTSGRTEQFF
CDR3 DNA: TGTGCCAGCAGCGTCGAGCTTAGGACTAGCGGGAGAACTGAGCAGTTCTTC

D gene: .
V gene: TRBV20-1
clone size: .
J gene: TRBJ2-2
CDR3 protein: CSARSYWRTGELFF
CDR3 DNA: TGCAGTGCTAGGTCCTACTGGAGAACCGGGGAGCTGTTTTTT

D gene: .
V gene: TRBV12-3/TRBV12-4
clone size: .
J gene: TRBJ2-1
CDR3 protein: CASRIGLEYNEQFF
CDR3 DNA: TGTGCCAGCCGTATAGGACTTGAGTACAATGAGCAGTTCTTC

D gene: .
V gene: TRBV7-2
clone size: many
J gene: TRBJ2-3
CDR3 protein: CASTPRGGAGTDTQYF
CDR3 DNA: TGTGCCAGCACCCCCCGTGGGGGCGCCGGCACAGATACGCAGTATTTT

D gene: .
V gene: TRBV29-1
clone size: many
J gene: TRBJ2-4
CDR3 protein: CSVIGWDKNIQYF
CDR3 DNA: TGCAGCGTTATAGGGTGGGACAAAAACATTCAGTACTTC

D gene: .
V gene: TRBV15
clone size: few
J gene: TRBJ2-5
CDR3 protein: CATSRRGAGETQYF
CDR3 DNA: TGTGCCACCAGCAGGAGGGGGGCGGGGGAGACCCAGTACTTC

D gene: .
V gene: TRBV4-2
clone size: many
J gene: TRBJ2-3
CDR3 protein: CASSQEGGADTQYF
CDR3 DNA: TGTGCCAGCAGCCAAGAAGGAGGGGCAGATACGCAGTATTTT

D gene: TRBD1
V gene: TRBV12-3/TRBV12-4
clone size: many
J gene: TRBJ2-1
CDR3 protein: CLQGGSYNEQFF
CDR3 DNA: TGCCTACAGGGGGGTTCCTACAATGAGCAGTTCTTC

D gene: .
V gene: TRBV7-9
clone size: many
J gene: TRBJ1-1
CDR3 protein: CASSLNRVTSTEAFF
CDR3 DNA: TGTGCCAGCAGCTTAAACAGGGTGACGAGCACTGAAGCTTTCTTT

D gene: TRBD1
V gene: TRBV10-2
clone size: .
J gene: TRBJ2-6
CDR3 protein: CASRTGSSGANVLTF
CDR3 DNA: TGCGCCAGCAGGACAGGGAGCTCTGGGGCCAACGTCCTGACTTTC

D gene: .
V gene: TRBV6-5
clone size: .
J gene: TRBJ2-2
CDR3 protein: CASSYAPSPTGTGELFF
CDR3 DNA: TGTGCCAGCAGTTACGCCCCATCCCCGACGGGCACCGGGGAGCTGTTTTTT

D gene: TRBD1
V gene: TRBV20-1
clone size: .
J gene: TRBJ2-5
CDR3 protein: CSATWTGTQETQYF
CDR3 DNA: TGCAGTGCTACCTGGACAGGCACACAAGAGACCCAGTACTTC

D gene: .
V gene: TRBV20-1
clone size: few
J gene: TRBJ1-5
CDR3 protein: CSASPDSSNQPQHF
CDR3 DNA: TGCAGTGCTAGCCCCGACAGTAGCAATCAGCCCCAGCATTTT

D gene: .
V gene: TRBV4-1
clone size: few
J gene: TRBJ1-1
CDR3 protein: CASSQGALPDTEAFF
CDR3 DNA: TGCGCCAGCAGCCAAGGGGCCCTCCCGGACACTGAAGCTTTCTTT

D gene: .
V gene: TRBV5-1
clone size: many
J gene: TRBJ2-1
CDR3 protein: CASSLGQYNEQFF
CDR3 DNA: TGTGCCAGCAGTTTAGGACAGTACAATGAGCAGTTCTTC

D gene: .
V gene: TRBV14
clone size: few
J gene: TRBJ2-1
CDR3 protein: CASSQGPTHNEQFF
CDR3 DNA: TGTGCCAGCAGCCAAGGGCCCACGCACAATGAGCAGTTCTTC

D gene: TRBD1
V gene: TRBV29-1
clone size: few
J gene: TRBJ1-1
CDR3 protein: CSVRRGRDTEAFF
CDR3 DNA: TGCAGCGTCCGAAGGGGGCGTGACACTGAAGCTTTCTTT

D gene: .
V gene: TRBV20-1
clone size: many
J gene: TRBJ2-1
CDR3 protein: CSASRDTSYNEQFF
CDR3 DNA: TGCAGTGCTTCAAGGGACACATCCTACAATGAGCAGTTCTTC

D gene: .
V gene: TRBV12-3/TRBV12-4
clone size: few
J gene: TRBJ1-1
CDR3 protein: CASSFAGTEAFF
CDR3 DNA: TGTGCCAGCAGTTTTGCAGGGACTGAAGCTTTCTTT

D gene: .
V gene: TRBV3-1
clone size: .
J gene: TRBJ2-7
CDR3 protein: CASSLNGLYEQYF
CDR3 DNA: TGTGCCAGCAGCCTCAATGGACTCTACGAGCAGTACTTC

D gene: .
V gene: TRBV2
clone size: few
J gene: TRBJ1-1
CDR3 protein: CASSEAGYTEAFF
CDR3 DNA: TGTGCCAGCAGTGAGGCGGGATACACTGAAGCTTTCTTT

D gene: TRBD1
V gene: TRBV7-2
clone size: .
J gene: TRBJ2-7
CDR3 protein: CASSPHFMTGVTYEQYF
CDR3 DNA: TGTGCCAGCAGCCCGCACTTCATGACAGGGGTGACCTACGAGCAGTACTTC

D gene: .
V gene: TRBV15
clone size: .
J gene: TRBJ2-1
CDR3 protein: CATSRDTRENEQFF
CDR3 DNA: TGTGCCACCAGCAGAGATACCCGGGAGAATGAGCAGTTCTTC

D gene: TRBD1
V gene: TRBV7-6
clone size: .
J gene: TRBJ2-7
CDR3 protein: CASSPRDRGIYEQYF
CDR3 DNA: TGTGCCAGCAGCCCCCGGGACAGGGGTATCTACGAGCAGTACTTC

D gene: TRBD1
V gene: TRBV10-3
clone size: few
J gene: TRBJ2-7
CDR3 protein: CAISDPGQGFYEQYF
CDR3 DNA: TGTGCCATCAGTGACCCCGGACAGGGGTTTTACGAGCAGTACTTC

D gene: .
V gene: TRBV7-2
clone size: many
J gene: TRBJ2-1
CDR3 protein: CASSLAQGIEQFF
CDR3 DNA: TGTGCCAGCAGCTTAGCCCAAGGCATTGAGCAGTTCTTC

D gene: .
V gene: TRBV12-3/TRBV12-4
clone size: few
J gene: TRBJ2-2
CDR3 protein: CASSSSTSANTGELFF
CDR3 DNA: .

D gene: .
V gene: TRBV5-1
clone size: many
J gene: TRBJ2-2
CDR3 protein: CASRTANPVYTGELFF
CDR3 DNA: TGCGCCAGCAGGACAGCGAATCCAGTCTACACCGGGGAGCTGTTTTTT

D gene: TRBD2
V gene: TRBV29-1
clone size: .
J gene: TRBJ2-2
CDR3 protein: CSVESIAGTGELFF
CDR3 DNA: TGCAGCGTTGAAAGCATAGCGGGCACCGGGGAGCTGTTTTTT

D gene: TRBD1
V gene: TRBV4-3
clone size: many
J gene: TRBJ1-2
CDR3 protein: CASSQVGQGAHYGYTF
CDR3 DNA: TGCGCCAGCAGCCAAGTAGGCCAGGGGGCGCATTATGGCTACACCTTC

D gene: .
V gene: TRBV12-3/TRBV12-4
clone size: .
J gene: TRBJ2-1
CDR3 protein: CASSPTSENEQFF
CDR3 DNA: TGTGCCAGCAGTCCTACGTCAGAGAATGAGCAGTTCTTC